The present T cell receptor (beta chain) was sequenced within a study of shared clonotypes between healthy human individuals. Concerning this clone itself: No antigen is known for it.

Whole-study results and caveats: Against clonotypes common to all four donors, non-shared ones had lower generation probabilities.

Sequencing was performed with immunoSEQ multiplex PCR; in TCRdb, only in-frame clones are kept and a portion is missing. The table shows roughly 410,000 clones, with 95% to 97% occurring only once. V lost 2 bases and J lost 8, with 16 bases in between. Germline V gives CDR1 LNHNV, CDR2 YYDKDF (reference sequence). This CDR3 comprises 15 residues. Source material: memory CD8+ T cells sorted from blood. Subset here: CD45RO+ cells pooled with CCR7-negative TemRA cells. The J gene is TRBJ2-1, the V gene TRBV15, with D possibly TRBD1 on 5 matching bases. This receptor was taken from a man aged 30 to 45 in good health. As DNA, the CDR3 is TGTGCCACCAGCAGACGACTTCAGGGTACTGATGAGCAGTTCTTC. This gives the protein CATSRRLQGTDEQFF.